Below, one TCR beta chain is given with its context. Its antigen is still unknown. The protocol was immunoSEQ multiplex PCR, while the TCRdb copy is restricted to in-frame clones and leaves out a portion. This table holds tens of thousands of clones, 75% to 90% found once. This sample is drawn from a study of OX40 agonist ivuxolimab in advanced cancers. About the research overall: Patients were treated with ivuxolimab, an agonistic anti-OX40 (CD134) antibody. Approximately 40% of patients had received prior checkpoint inhibitor therapy. Study results and caveats: Fewer expanded clones were found on average in CD4+ than in CD8+ T cells.

The germline gives CDR1 MNHNS, CDR2 SASEGT. V gave up 2 bases and J gave up 0 bases; unmatched junction bases: 10. This CDR3 contains 17 residues. Any history of autoimmune disease or systemic immunosuppression disqualified patients. This receptor was obtained from an adult with an advanced solid tumor such as melanoma, head and neck, liver or kidney cancer. The chain combines TRBV6-1 with TRBJ2-7, with 7 bases matching TRBD2. The input for sequencing was CD4+ or CD8+ T cells sorted from blood, taken in a trial of the OX40 agonist ivuxolimab. CDR3 DNA: TGTGCCAGCAGTGAAACGGACGCGGGGGAAAGCTCCTACGAGCAGTACTTC. It translates to CASSETDAGESSYEQYF.